A selection of T cell receptor beta chains follows, all from one sample in a study of T cells in Graves' hyperthyroidism and ophthalmopathy. Each CDR3 protein gets one entry after TCRdb re-called the multiplex PCR reads with MiXCR. The sample holds around 350,000 distinct CDR3 sequences, over 12% seen once. Sequenced input: blood. The receptors here all came from an older woman with Graves' ophthalmopathy. The CDR3 runs from the conserved cysteine through the conserved F or W. D genes are given only for firm matches. Some rows have no size entry. The others give once, few or many, or a class for an expanded clone.

.,TRBJ1-5,many,TRBV3-1,TGTGCCAGCAGCCAAGGTTTGGACAGCGGCAATCAGCCCCAGCATTTT,CASSQGLDSGNQPQHF
TRBD1,TRBJ2-5,few,TRBV5-5,TGTGCCAGCAGCGGTCACCGGACAGGGTGGAGGGAGACCCAGTACTTC,CASSGHRTGWRETQYF
.,TRBJ2-1,.,TRBV20-1,TGCAGTGCTACGGACTCTAACAATGAGCAGTTCTTC,CSATDSNNEQFF
.,TRBJ2-3,many,TRBV5-1,TGCGCCAGCAGCGGGGGACGGATCACAGATACGCAGTATTTT,CASSGGRITDTQYF
.,TRBJ1-1,.,TRBV6-5,TGTGCCAGCAGTTACTCGTCCAGGGTGAACACTGAAGCTTTCTTT,CASSYSSRVNTEAFF
.,TRBJ1-2,.,TRBV5-6,TGTGCCAGCAGCTCAAAAGCAACGACTAACTATGGCTACACCTTC,CASSSKATTNYGYTF
.,TRBJ2-1,many,TRBV2,TGTGCCAGCAGTGACCCGCCTTACAATGAGCAGTTCTTC,CASSDPPYNEQFF
.,TRBJ2-7,.,TRBV9,TGTGCCAGCAGCTCGACGAGCGGGCCGGTATACGAGCAGTACTTC,CASSSTSGPVYEQYF
.,TRBJ1-1,many,TRBV2,TGTGCCAGCCGGGAGGCTTTGAACACTGAAGCTTTCTTT,CASREALNTEAFF
.,TRBJ2-1,few,TRBV27,TGTGCCAGCAGTTTATTACTCTCTTCCCACAATGAGCAGTTCTTC,CASSLLLSSHNEQFF
TRBD2,TRBJ2-1,many,TRBV6-1,TGTGCCAGCACCAGAAGCGGAATAGCGGGAGGAACTGAGCAGTTCTTC,CASTRSGIAGGTEQFF
.,TRBJ1-3,many,TRBV20-1,TGCAGTGCAAGAGATCATGGAAACACCATATATTTT,CSARDHGNTIYF
TRBD1,TRBJ2-7,.,TRBV19,TGTGCCAGTAGTAAGGGACAGGGGACCCACGAGCAGTACTTC,CASSKGQGTHEQYF
.,TRBJ1-2,many,TRBV19,TGTGCCAGTAGTATTAGCCCGGGCTATGGCTACACCTTC,CASSISPGYGYTF
.,TRBJ2-4,many,TRBV20-1,TGCAGTGCTCCGGACCTAGCCAAAAACATTCAGTACTTC,CSAPDLAKNIQYF
TRBD2,TRBJ2-1,few,TRBV20-1,TGCAGTGCGGGACTAGTCTCCTACAATGAGCAGTTCTTC,CSAGLVSYNEQFF
.,TRBJ2-6,many,TRBV5-1,TGCGCCAGCAGCTTAGGGGGCGCGGGGGCTGGGGCCAACGTCCTGACTTTC,CASSLGGAGAGANVLTF
.,TRBJ2-5,many,TRBV6-1,TGTGCCAGCAGTGAATGGCAGACCCAAGAGACCCAGTACTTC,CASSEWQTQETQYF
.,TRBJ2-1,many,TRBV6-5,TGTGCCAGCAGTTACTTACAGGGAAATGAGCAGTTCTTC,CASSYLQGNEQFF
TRBD2,TRBJ2-7,few,TRBV6-1,TGTGCCAGCAGTCTCACTAGCGGGAGTCAGTACGAGCAGTACTTC,CASSLTSGSQYEQYF
.,TRBJ2-2,.,TRBV19,TGTGCCAGTGCATCTAGCGACCGGAACACCGGGGAGCTGTTTTTT,CASASSDRNTGELFF
.,TRBJ2-3,few,TRBV5-1,TGCGCCAGCAGCTTGGTAACAGTTTTTTCTAGCACAGATACGCAGTATTTT,CASSLVTVFSSTDTQYF
TRBD2,TRBJ2-1,few,TRBV5-4,TGTGCCAGCAGCTTGGCCGGTAGCGGGCACAATGAGCAGTTCTTC,CASSLAGSGHNEQFF
.,TRBJ2-7,many,TRBV2,TGTGCCAGCAGTGATTTGACATCCTACGAGCAGTACTTC,CASSDLTSYEQYF
.,TRBJ2-7,many,TRBV5-1,TGCGCCAGCATCCCACCCGGGCAGCCCTACGAGCAGTACTTC,CASIPPGQPYEQYF
.,TRBJ2-3,many,TRBV5-1,TGCGCCAGCAGCTTGGTGGCTAGCCTCCAGGGTGATACGCAGTATTTT,CASSLVASLQGDTQYF
TRBD2,TRBJ2-5,few,TRBV7-8,TGTGCCAGCAGCTTTCTTCCTCCGACATTGGGAACTAGCGGGAGTCCCCAAGAGACCCAGTACTTC,CASSFLPPTLGTSGSPQETQYF
.,TRBJ1-2,few,TRBV15,TGTGCCACCAGCGGAGGGGACGCCGAACTTAACTATGGCTACACCTTC,CATSGGDAELNYGYTF
.,TRBJ2-1,few,TRBV14,TGTGCCAGCAGGGCACCGGGACTCTACAATGGGCAGTTCTTC,CASRAPGLYNGQFF
TRBD2,TRBJ2-1,many,TRBV7-2,TGTGCCAGCAGCGTATGGACTAGCGGGAGAGGCAATGAGCAGTTCTTC,CASSVWTSGRGNEQFF
.,TRBJ2-1,.,TRBV5-4,TGTGCCAGCAGCGCCGACTTAAAGCCACAGGAGCAGTTCTTC,CASSADLKPQEQFF
TRBD2,TRBJ2-7,many,TRBV11-2,TGTGCCAGCAGCCGGACTAGCGGGGGACTATACGAGCAGTACTTC,CASSRTSGGLYEQYF
.,TRBJ2-1,few,TRBV7-8,TGTGCCAGCAGCTCCCTTAGCCGCGGGACCCTGGTTGAGCAGTTCTTC,CASSSLSRGTLVEQFF
TRBD1,TRBJ2-7,many,TRBV7-2,TGTGCCAGCAGCACGCGGACAGGAACCTACGAGCAGTACTTC,CASSTRTGTYEQYF
TRBD1,TRBJ2-7,many,TRBV5-1,TGCGCCAGCAGCTCCTCACAACAGGGGGCGAGGGCCTACGAGCAGTACTTC,CASSSSQQGARAYEQYF
TRBD2,TRBJ2-4,.,TRBV5-5,TGTGCCAGCCAAACAACTGCGGGGGGAGACATTCAGTACTTC,CASQTTAGGDIQYF
.,TRBJ2-7,many,TRBV28,TGTGCCAGCAGTTCCGGACAGAGCTCCTACGAGCAGTACTTC,CASSSGQSSYEQYF
TRBD1,TRBJ2-1,many,TRBV24-1,TGTGCCACCAGTGGGACGGACAGGGCCACCTTCGAGCAGTTCTTC,CATSGTDRATFEQFF
.,TRBJ2-1,many,TRBV7-3,TGTGCCAGCAGCTCACCTTCGGCCTCCTACAATGAGCAGTTCTTC,CASSSPSASYNEQFF
.,TRBJ2-7,many,TRBV27,TGTGCCAGCAGTTTATCCCTTGGCAGTACCTACGAGCAGTACTTC,CASSLSLGSTYEQYF
.,TRBJ2-1,few,TRBV20-1,TGCAGTGCTAGCGCCAGTGAGCAGTTCTTC,CSASASEQFF
.,TRBJ1-1,many,TRBV6-1,TGTGCCAGCAGTCACGGGATGTCTGAAGCTTTCTTT,CASSHGMSEAFF
.,TRBJ1-6,.,TRBV10-3,TGTGCCATCAGTGAGTCCAGGCAGTTTAATTCACCCCTCCACTTT,CAISESRQFNSPLHF
.,TRBJ2-3,.,TRBV4-2,TGTGCCAGCAGCCAACGGGACGGAGGGGCCAATACGCAGTATTTT,CASSQRDGGANTQYF
.,TRBJ1-5,.,TRBV20-1,TGCAGTGCCTCTACATGGAGCGTGGGCAATCAGCCCCAGCATTTT,CSASTWSVGNQPQHF
.,TRBJ2-2,many,TRBV30,TGTGCCTGGCCCAGAGAGGCCGGGGAGCTGTTTTTT,CAWPREAGELFF
.,TRBJ2-2,few,TRBV29-1,TGCACCGCCGAGGTTGGAGGCACCGGGGAGCTGTTTTTT,CTAEVGGTGELFF
TRBD2,TRBJ2-7,many,TRBV7-9,TGTGCCAGCAGCCCGGGACTAGCGGGGATCTACGAGCAGTACTTC,CASSPGLAGIYEQYF
.,TRBJ1-2,many,TRBV2,TGTGCCAGCAGAGGGACGCAACAAGATGGCTACACCTTC,CASRGTQQDGYTF
.,TRBJ2-7,.,TRBV6-2/TRBV6-3,TGTGCCAGCAGTTACGCGGGACGCAGCTCCTACGAGCAGTACTTC,CASSYAGRSSYEQYF
TRBD2,TRBJ2-5,.,TRBV19,TGTGCCAGTAGTATAGTCACGGGAGGAGTGGAGACCCAGTACTTC,CASSIVTGGVETQYF
.,TRBJ2-7,many,TRBV9,TGTGCCAGCAGCCGGGGAAGAGGGGAGCAGTACTTC,CASSRGRGEQYF
TRBD2,TRBJ2-7,many,TRBV3-1,TGTGCCAGCAGCCCCACAGCGGGACCCTACTACGAGCAGTACTTC,CASSPTAGPYYEQYF
TRBD2,TRBJ2-7,few,TRBV7-3,TGTGCCAGCAGCACGGGACTAGCGGGAGAGCAGTACTTC,CASSTGLAGEQYF
.,TRBJ2-5,.,TRBV29-1,TGCAGCGTTAAAGAAGAGACCCAGTACTTC,CSVKEETQYF
TRBD2,TRBJ2-7,many,TRBV28,TGTGCCAGCTCGGCCTTGGGACTAGCGGGAGGGTCCTCCTACGAGCAGTACTTC,CASSALGLAGGSSYEQYF
TRBD1,TRBJ1-5,many,TRBV3-1,TGTGCCAGCAGCCGGACAGGGGTTAGGAATCAGCCCCAGCATTTT,CASSRTGVRNQPQHF
.,TRBJ2-2,few,TRBV7-3,TGTGCCAGCAGCTTAATGGGGGGTCCTACCGGGGAGCTGTTTTTT,CASSLMGGPTGELFF
.,TRBJ1-4,.,TRBV5-1,TGCGCCAGCAGCTTTGGACAGTTGGGGGAAAAACTGTTTTTT,CASSFGQLGEKLFF
.,TRBJ1-1,many,TRBV12-3/TRBV12-4,TGTGCCAGCAGTCCGCAGGGGCGGAACACTGAAGCTTTCTTT,CASSPQGRNTEAFF